This is a list of T cell receptor beta chains from one sample in a study of cytomegalovirus exposure and HLA in healthy donors. This table comes from immunoSEQ multiplex PCR, and its TCRdb copy is limited to in-frame clones, with some not included. The sample holds over 150,000 clones, approximately 80% seen once. Sequenced: PBMCs. The receptors shown here come from a boy aged 2 to 10 in good health and CMV-seronegative. CDR3s include the opening cysteine and the closing phenylalanine or tryptophan. Fields, in order: clone size, D gene, J gene, V gene, CDR3 DNA, CDR3 protein. The D gene is left open where the match is weak. The size entry is marked missing in some rows and otherwise reads once, few, many or a size class.

clone_size: NA
d_call: NA
j_call: TRBJ2-7
v_call: TRBV11-2
cdr3_nt: TGTGCCAGCAGCACCGAGTATCTCCGCTACGAGCAGTACTTC
cdr3_aa: CASSTEYLRYEQYF

clone_size: few
d_call: TRBD2
j_call: TRBJ2-1
v_call: TRBV4-3
cdr3_nt: TGCGCCAGCAGCCAAGATTACGGACTAGCGGGGGCCCAATACTACAATGAGCAGTTCTTC
cdr3_aa: CASSQDYGLAGAQYYNEQFF

clone_size: NA
d_call: NA
j_call: TRBJ1-3
v_call: TRBV5-4
cdr3_nt: TGTGCCAGCAGCTCAGATACCCTGGGAAACACCATATATTTT
cdr3_aa: CASSSDTLGNTIYF

clone_size: NA
d_call: TRBD1
j_call: TRBJ2-7
v_call: TRBV19
cdr3_nt: TGTGCCAGTAGTATGAGGGGACAGGAAACCTACGAGCAGTACTTC
cdr3_aa: CASSMRGQETYEQYF

clone_size: NA
d_call: NA
j_call: TRBJ1-3
v_call: TRBV7-9
cdr3_nt: TGTGCCAGCAGAATACTCTCTGGAAACACCATATATTTT
cdr3_aa: CASRILSGNTIYF

clone_size: few
d_call: NA
j_call: TRBJ1-3
v_call: TRBV19
cdr3_nt: TGTGCCAGTAGTATCACAGATAGCTCTGGAAACACCATATATTTT
cdr3_aa: CASSITDSSGNTIYF

clone_size: NA
d_call: NA
j_call: TRBJ2-4
v_call: TRBV12-2
cdr3_nt: TGTGCAAGTCGCTTAGCGTCGACAGGGCCCGGGAGGTACTTC
cdr3_aa: CASRLASTGPGRYF

clone_size: NA
d_call: TRBD1
j_call: TRBJ2-7
v_call: TRBV7-2
cdr3_nt: TGTGCCAGCATCCCGACAGGGGGCTACGAGCAGTACTTC
cdr3_aa: CASIPTGGYEQYF

clone_size: NA
d_call: NA
j_call: TRBJ1-3
v_call: TRBV18
cdr3_nt: TGTGCCAGCTCAGCCCAGGGTTCTGGAAACACCATATATTTT
cdr3_aa: CASSAQGSGNTIYF

clone_size: once
d_call: NA
j_call: TRBJ2-3
v_call: TRBV27
cdr3_nt: TGTGCCAGCAGTTTACGGCGGGGCTCAGATACGCAGTATTTT
cdr3_aa: CASSLRRGSDTQYF

clone_size: once
d_call: TRBD1
j_call: TRBJ1-2
v_call: TRBV18
cdr3_nt: TGTGCCAGCTCACCACCGGGACCTCAGGGGGGCTATGGCTACACCTTC
cdr3_aa: CASSPPGPQGGYGYTF

clone_size: NA
d_call: TRBD2
j_call: TRBJ2-1
v_call: TRBV7-9
cdr3_nt: TGTGCCAGCAGCTTTTCGGGAGGGAATGAGCAGTTCTTC
cdr3_aa: CASSFSGGNEQFF

clone_size: NA
d_call: NA
j_call: TRBJ1-1
v_call: TRBV27
cdr3_nt: TGTGCCAGCAGTTTAAGCGTGCTGGGGAACACTGAAGCTTTCTTT
cdr3_aa: CASSLSVLGNTEAFF

clone_size: once
d_call: TRBD1
j_call: TRBJ1-5
v_call: TRBV27
cdr3_nt: TGTGCCAGCAGTTTTGGGACAGGACCCAATCAGCCCCAGCATTTT
cdr3_aa: CASSFGTGPNQPQHF

clone_size: NA
d_call: NA
j_call: TRBJ1-5
v_call: TRBV7-2
cdr3_nt: TGTGCCAGCAGCTTAGTGGCAGGCGATCAGCCCCAGCATTTT
cdr3_aa: CASSLVAGDQPQHF

clone_size: NA
d_call: NA
j_call: TRBJ1-2
v_call: TRBV29-1
cdr3_nt: TGCAGCGTTGAGGATCTTCCGGGAAACTATGGCTACACCTTC
cdr3_aa: CSVEDLPGNYGYTF

clone_size: NA
d_call: TRBD1
j_call: TRBJ1-1
v_call: TRBV27
cdr3_nt: TGTGCCAGCAGACGGACAGGGGTGGTCACTGAAGCTTTCTTT
cdr3_aa: CASRRTGVVTEAFF

clone_size: once
d_call: TRBD1
j_call: TRBJ1-1
v_call: TRBV5-6
cdr3_nt: TGTGCCAGCAGCTTTCTGACAGGGGGCAGAGGGACTGAAGCTTTCTTT
cdr3_aa: CASSFLTGGRGTEAFF

clone_size: few
d_call: TRBD2
j_call: TRBJ2-1
v_call: TRBV4-2
cdr3_nt: TGTGCCAGCAGCCAAGTAATTGCGGGGGGGACCTACAATGAGCAGTTCTTC
cdr3_aa: CASSQVIAGGTYNEQFF

clone_size: NA
d_call: NA
j_call: TRBJ1-6
v_call: TRBV6-1
cdr3_nt: TGTGCCAGCTTTGAGGATTCCACCTATAATTCACCCCTCCACTTT
cdr3_aa: CASFEDSTYNSPLHF

clone_size: NA
d_call: TRBD2
j_call: TRBJ2-2
v_call: TRBV7-3
cdr3_nt: TGTGCCAGCAGCGCCTCGGGGGGGCGCACCGGGGAGCTGTTTTTT
cdr3_aa: CASSASGGRTGELFF

clone_size: NA
d_call: NA
j_call: TRBJ1-4
v_call: TRBV7-9
cdr3_nt: TGTGCCAGCAGCTCAATAAACTTGGACAGCCGAAATGAAAAACTGTTTTTT
cdr3_aa: CASSSINLDSRNEKLFF

clone_size: NA
d_call: TRBD1
j_call: TRBJ2-7
v_call: TRBV27
cdr3_nt: TGTGCCAGCAGTATATCAGGGGGCGCGGGCTACGAGCAGTACTTC
cdr3_aa: CASSISGGAGYEQYF

clone_size: NA
d_call: TRBD1
j_call: TRBJ1-6
v_call: TRBV7-2
cdr3_nt: TGTGCCAGCAGCCAGATGGACAGGCTTCAACATTCACCCCTCCACTTT
cdr3_aa: CASSQMDRLQHSPLHF

clone_size: NA
d_call: NA
j_call: TRBJ2-1
v_call: TRBV27
cdr3_nt: TGTGCCAGCAGCCCAAGGGGGTACAATGAGCAGTTCTTC
cdr3_aa: CASSPRGYNEQFF

clone_size: NA
d_call: TRBD1
j_call: TRBJ2-7
v_call: TRBV7-2
cdr3_nt: TGTGCCAGCACCCTGGACAGGGCTTCCTACGAGCAGTACTTC
cdr3_aa: CASTLDRASYEQYF

clone_size: NA
d_call: NA
j_call: TRBJ1-2
v_call: TRBV5-4
cdr3_nt: TGTGCCAGCAGCTCCCTTTTGCGGGGCGCAAACTATGGCTACACCTTC
cdr3_aa: CASSSLLRGANYGYTF

clone_size: NA
d_call: NA
j_call: TRBJ2-2
v_call: TRBV5-1
cdr3_nt: TGCGCCAGCAGCCTCTTGAGGGAGACCGGGGAGCTGTTTTTT
cdr3_aa: CASSLLRETGELFF

clone_size: NA
d_call: NA
j_call: TRBJ1-1
v_call: TRBV6-5
cdr3_nt: TGTGCCAGCAGTTACAGGGGGGAAGCTTTCTTT
cdr3_aa: CASSYRGEAFF

clone_size: NA
d_call: NA
j_call: TRBJ1-2
v_call: TRBV7-2
cdr3_nt: TGTGCCAGCAGCCCCACACACACCGCTAACTATGGCTACACCTTC
cdr3_aa: CASSPTHTANYGYTF

clone_size: NA
d_call: NA
j_call: TRBJ1-1
v_call: TRBV18
cdr3_nt: TGTGCCAGCTCACCATCTACAGGGATGGGGACTGAAGCTTTCTTT
cdr3_aa: CASSPSTGMGTEAFF

clone_size: NA
d_call: NA
j_call: TRBJ1-6
v_call: TRBV6-1
cdr3_nt: TGTGCCAGCAGTGACCTAGCCGCGTGGAGCTCCTATAATTCACCCCTCCACTTT
cdr3_aa: CASSDLAAWSSYNSPLHF

clone_size: NA
d_call: TRBD1
j_call: TRBJ1-2
v_call: TRBV18
cdr3_nt: TGTGCCAGCTCTCCCACCTCCGGGGGACAGGGTGAATATGGCTACACCTTC
cdr3_aa: CASSPTSGGQGEYGYTF

clone_size: NA
d_call: NA
j_call: TRBJ2-1
v_call: TRBV4-3
cdr3_nt: TGCGCCAGCAGCCAAGAACTAGGGGGCTCCTACAATGAGCAGTTCTTC
cdr3_aa: CASSQELGGSYNEQFF

clone_size: NA
d_call: TRBD1
j_call: TRBJ2-4
v_call: TRBV27
cdr3_nt: TGTGCCAGCAGCACCGACAGGGCCCGAGTAAACATTCAGTACTTC
cdr3_aa: CASSTDRARVNIQYF

clone_size: few
d_call: NA
j_call: TRBJ1-5
v_call: TRBV11-2
cdr3_nt: TGTGCCAGCAGCCCAGGCCCTAATCAGCCCCAGCATTTT
cdr3_aa: CASSPGPNQPQHF

clone_size: NA
d_call: TRBD1
j_call: TRBJ2-7
v_call: TRBV7-2
cdr3_nt: TGTGCCAGCAGCTTAGGCGACAGGGACTCCTACGAGCAGTACTTC
cdr3_aa: CASSLGDRDSYEQYF

clone_size: NA
d_call: NA
j_call: TRBJ2-3
v_call: TRBV9
cdr3_nt: TGTGCCAGCAGCGACTGGACTTCAGATACGCAGTATTTT
cdr3_aa: CASSDWTSDTQYF

clone_size: NA
d_call: TRBD1
j_call: TRBJ2-5
v_call: TRBV5-1
cdr3_nt: TGCGCCAGCAGCTTACTAGGACAGGAAAGGGAGACCCAGTACTTC
cdr3_aa: CASSLLGQERETQYF

clone_size: NA
d_call: NA
j_call: TRBJ1-1
v_call: TRBV7-3
cdr3_nt: TGTGCCAGCAGCTTGTCGTCAGGAAACACTGAAGCTTTCTTT
cdr3_aa: CASSLSSGNTEAFF

clone_size: NA
d_call: NA
j_call: TRBJ1-2
v_call: TRBV27
cdr3_nt: TGTGCCAGCAGTTTAAGACAGAACTATGGCTACACCTTC
cdr3_aa: CASSLRQNYGYTF

clone_size: NA
d_call: NA
j_call: TRBJ2-1
v_call: TRBV7-8
cdr3_nt: TGTGCCAGCAGCCCTCATAGGCGGGGGCCGTACAATGAGCAGTTCTTC
cdr3_aa: CASSPHRRGPYNEQFF

clone_size: NA
d_call: NA
j_call: TRBJ1-3
v_call: TRBV9
cdr3_nt: TGTGCCAGCAGCGACCTCTCACCGACGGGGGGAAACACCATATATTTT
cdr3_aa: CASSDLSPTGGNTIYF